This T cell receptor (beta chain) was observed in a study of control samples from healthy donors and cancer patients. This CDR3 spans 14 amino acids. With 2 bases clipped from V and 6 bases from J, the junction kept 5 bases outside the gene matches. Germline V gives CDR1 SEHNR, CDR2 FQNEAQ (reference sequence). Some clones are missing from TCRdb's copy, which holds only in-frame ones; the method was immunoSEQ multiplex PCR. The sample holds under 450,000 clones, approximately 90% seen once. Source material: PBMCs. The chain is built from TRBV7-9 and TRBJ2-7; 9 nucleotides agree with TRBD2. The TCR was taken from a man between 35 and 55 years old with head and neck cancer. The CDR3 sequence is CASSLMAGGFEQYF. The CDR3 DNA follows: TGTGCCAGCAGCTTAATGGCGGGAGGGTTCGAGCAGTACTTC.